This T cell receptor (beta chain) was found in a study of blood T cell repertoires in COVID-19. Study details: In each case, the material was cDNA or gDNA derived from T cells, B-cell-depleted T cells, or PBMCs.

This clone came up once. Between the trimmed V and J ends, which lost 1 base and 0 bases, there was a span of 10 bases. This CDR3 comprises 16 residues. Looked up from germline, CDR1 is SGHVS and CDR2 is FQNEAQ. In the source study's methods: Nucleated cell counts were estimated from reference gene primer amplification. Data came from immunoSEQ multiplex PCR; TCRdb stores just in-frame clones and leaves some out. D and trimming come from the DNA, and the V and J calls and clone size come from that table. The sample has over 200,000 clones, about 76% seen once. The sample consisted of PBMCs or T cells enriched from blood (not recorded which). This clonotype was sampled from a woman between 45 and 65 years old with acute COVID-19. The chain couples TRBV7-8 to TRBJ1-5; D is possibly TRBD1 (5 bases). CDR3 DNA sequence: TGTGCCAGCAGCTTAGGTTGGGGGGTTAGCAATCAGCCCCAGCATTTT. This gives the protein CASSLGWGVSNQPQHF.